This is a list of T cell receptor beta chains from one sample in a study of CD4+ T cells in melanoma. The table came from immunoSEQ multiplex PCR; TCRdb's copy has only in-frame clones and leaves some out. Of 120,000 to 150,000 clones in the sample, around nine tenths were seen once. These receptors originate from a human donor with melanoma. CDR3s leave out the opening cysteine and the closing phenylalanine or tryptophan. Each record gives: V gene, CDR3 protein.

TRBV14,ASSHSGTELGEQY
TRBV27,ASQLSRGTGGYT
TRBV4-1,ASSQGPGQGNRGYT
TRBV4-2,ASSRGTGLWEETQY
TRBV5-6,ASSRRGSQMNGYT
TRBV28,ASGSRGVGNQPQH
TRBV5-1,ASRTGDAGNTIY
TRBV27,ASSLSGTGDKGYT
TRBV6-1,ASSEGYEQY
TRBV7-9,ASSLGQGTGNTIY
TRBV14,ASSQGGTAGDNEQF
TRBV5-3,ARSSAGTRRGIQPQH
TRBV6-1,ASSEPGQGKLF
TRBV18,ASSPTNSGGYGYT